The 21 T cell receptor beta chains listed next were all sequenced from one sample in a study of yellow fever vaccine responses in identical twins. Each CDR3 protein gets one entry after TCRdb re-called the RT-PCR reads with MiXCR. The sample records about 5,600 distinct CDR3 sequences, about 76% being singletons. Sequencing was performed on T cells from blood (PBMCs), unsorted or a sorted subset (not recorded which), taken before or after yellow fever vaccination (not recorded which). The origin of the receptors is a woman aged 18-29 years who received the yellow fever vaccine.

The rearrangement uses TRBV28 and TRBJ1-1; 9 bases align to TRBD1. V gave up 5 bases and J gave up 5 bases; unmatched junction bases: 9. The CDR3 has 15 amino acids. Germline CDR1 and CDR2: MDHEN and SYDVKM. The CDR3 loop is CASSGTQGARTEAFF. In DNA, the CDR3 is TGTGCCAGCAGTGGAACACAGGGGGCGCGTACTGAAGCTTTCTTT.

The J gene is TRBJ1-1, the V gene TRBV4-1, with TRBD1 matching 8 bases. Germline V lookup: CDR1 MGHRA, CDR2 YSYEKL. J gave up 2 bases and V 5 bases, and 7 bases lay outside the gene matches. The CDR3 is made up of 15 amino acids. CDR3 bases: TGCGCCAGCAGCGACGGGGACAGGACCAACACTGAAGCTTTCTTT. Its translation: CASSDGDRTNTEAFF.

This clonotype was recorded a few times. The chain couples TRBV10-1 to TRBJ2-3, with 8 bases aligning to TRBD2. J lost 13 bases, V lost 1 base, and 13 bases had no gene match. Germline CDR1 WNHNN, CDR2 SYGVQD (reference sequence). The CDR3 consists of 15 residues. In DNA form, the CDR3 reads TGCGCCAGCAGTGAGTTGGTGCAAGCCGGGACTAGGGAGTATTTT. Translated: CASSELVQAGTREYF.

The chain joins TRBV5-1 to TRBJ2-1; 7 bases line up with TRBD2. After removal of 5 bases from V and 4 bases from J, the junction contained 6 bases not matched to a gene. This CDR3 is built from 14 residues. The germline CDR1 and CDR2 sequences are SGHRS and YFSETQ. In DNA, the CDR3 is TGCGCCAGCAGTCCCCTGGGGGGGTACAATGAGCAGTTCTTC. This gives the protein CASSPLGGYNEQFF.

The sample holds one count of this clonotype. The chain recombines TRBV2 with TRBJ2-5; D is undetermined. The V end lost 6 bases, the J end lost 1 base, and 18 bases lay between the germline ends. The germline V gene has CDR1 SNHLY and CDR2 FYNNEI. The CDR3 extends over 16 amino acids. The CDR3 DNA reads TGTGCCAGCAGGCCCTTTAAGTTCTATACCCAAGAGACCCAGTACTTC. It translates to CASRPFKFYTQETQYF.

The CDR3 DNA reads TGTGCCAGCAGCCCGACGACTAGCGGGGGCCAAGAGACCCAGTACTTC. Amino acids: CASSPTTSGGQETQYF. The V call is TRBV11-3, the J call TRBJ2-5; 12 nucleotides align to TRBD2. This CDR3 has 16 residues. V gave up 5 bases and J gave up 1 base; unmatched junction bases: 5. Germline V gene data show CDR1 as SGHNT and CDR2 as YENEEA. The full variable domain, completed using reference TRBV11-3 and TRBJ2-5, is EAGVVQSPRYKIIEKKQPVAFWCNPISGHNTLYWYLQNLGQGPELLIRYENEEAVDDSQLPKDRFSAERLKGVDSTLKIQPAELGDSAVYLCASSPTTSGGQETQYFGPGTRLLVL.

The rearrangement links TRBV2 to TRBJ2-7; 9 positions match TRBD1. CDR1 and CDR2 from the germline V gene are SNHLY and FYNNEI. V dropped 7 bases and J dropped 3; count of bases not matched to a gene: 4. CDR3 size: 13 residues. CDR3 loop: CASKRDRDYEQYV. The CDR3 region has the DNA TGTGCCAGCAAACGGGACAGGGACTACGAGCAGTACGTC.

The V gene is TRBV11-3, the J gene TRBJ1-5, with 9 nucleotides matching TRBD1. The V gene end was trimmed by 5 bases and the J gene end by 6 bases; junction bases not matched to a gene: 8. The CDR3 is made up of 15 amino acids. Per germline, CDR1 SGHNT and CDR2 YENEEA. This CDR3 is CASSIPQGAGQPQHF. CDR3 nucleotides: TGTGCCAGCAGCATACCACAGGGGGCCGGTCAGCCCCAGCATTTT.

The CDR3 DNA reads as TGTGCCAGCAGCCACCGCGTAGGTCTTAGCAATCAGCCCCAGCATTTT. This translates into CASSHRVGLSNQPQHF. V is TRBV7-3 and J is TRBJ1-5; D unresolved. The CDR3 loop spans 16 amino acids. In germline, CDR1 is SGHTA, CDR2 FQGTGA. Trimming removed 5 bases from V and 0 bases from J, with 14 bases in between. The full variable domain, rest sourced from reference TRBV7-3 and TRBJ1-5, is GAGVSQTPSNKVTEKGKYVELRCDPISGHTALYWYRQSLGQGPEFLIYFQGTGAADDSGLPNDRFFAVRPEGSVSTLKIQRTERGDSAVYLCASSHRVGLSNQPQHFGDGTRLSIL.

The rearrangement joins TRBV12-3 or TRBV12-4 to TRBJ1-3, with 8 bases fitting TRBD1. The V and J ends lost 8 bases and 0 bases, in that order; junction bases with no gene match: 3. This CDR3 is 14 amino acids long. The CDR3 reads CASGQGASGNTIYF. Written as DNA, the CDR3 is TGTGCCAGCGGTCAGGGGGCCTCTGGAAACACCATATATTTT.

The CDR3 DNA reads as TGTGCCAGCAGCCAAGAATCCAGCGGTTCATACAATGAGCAGTTCTTC. It is translated as CASSQESSGSYNEQFF. The chain recombines TRBV4-2 with TRBJ2-1; a possible D gene is TRBD2 (5 bases). The CDR3 is made up of 16 amino acids. CDR1 LGHNA and CDR2 YNFKEQ come from the germline V gene. V dropped 0 bases and J dropped 4 bases, with 13 bases sitting between them.

The CDR3 DNA sequence: TGTGCCAGCAGCTTGACGGGACAGGAGTACAATGAGCAGTTCTTC. Protein: CASSLTGQEYNEQFF. This chain joins TRBV5-5 and TRBJ2-1; 8 positions match TRBD1. The CDR3 contains 15 residues. Germline CDR1 and CDR2: SGHKS and YYEKEE (reference sequence). J lost 4 bases, V lost 1 base, and 4 bases had no gene match.

The V gene is TRBV12-3 or TRBV12-4, the J gene TRBJ2-1; D is perhaps TRBD2 (6 bases). Deletions cut 4 bases from V and 6 bases from J, with 10 bases between. This CDR3 spans 13 amino acids. CDR3 sequence (DNA): TGTGCCAGCAGTTACGCGGGGTCCAATGAGCAGTTCTTC. Translated, it gives CASSYAGSNEQFF.

This clonotype was recorded a few times. The chain combines TRBV6-1 with TRBJ1-1; 7 bases are shared with TRBD1. Per the germline V gene, CDR1 is MNHNS and CDR2 is SASEGT. The junction had 4 bases not matched to a gene; V was cut back by 6 bases and J by 0 bases. The CDR3 sequence is 14 residues long. CDR3 sequence reads: CASSKTGLNTEAFF. In DNA, the CDR3 is TGTGCCAGCAGCAAGACAGGGCTGAACACTGAAGCTTTCTTT.

The rearrangement links TRBV20-1 to TRBJ2-5; 8 nucleotides agree with TRBD2. Germline CDR1 DFQATT, CDR2 SNEGSKA (reference sequence). V trimming: 3 bases; J trimming: 1 base; junction bases outside the gene matches: 4. This CDR3 region has 14 residues. Here the CDR3 reads CSARGRGGQETQYF. The CDR3 bases are TGCAGTGCTAGGGGTCGGGGGGGCCAAGAGACCCAGTACTTC.

This clonotype appeared a few times. The chain couples TRBV9 to TRBJ2-1, with D perhaps given as TRBD1 or TRBD2 (6 bases each). The CDR3 loop spans 15 amino acids. Germline V CDR1 and CDR2: SGDLS, YYNGEE. The V gene lost 1 base and the J gene lost 2 bases, with 10 bases spanning the gap. CDR3 residues: CASSVLGGAYNEQFF. In DNA form, the CDR3 reads TGTGCCAGCAGCGTATTGGGGGGCGCCTACAATGAGCAGTTCTTC.

The rearrangement links TRBV5-4 to TRBJ1-1; TRBD1 might be the D (6 bases). With 4 bases removed from V and 0 bases from J, the gap between germline ends came to 13 bases. The CDR3 consists of 15 residues. The germline gives CDR1 SGHNT, CDR2 YYREEE (reference sequence). CDR3 sequence: CASSNGGTLNTEAFF. The CDR3 DNA is TGTGCCAGCAGCAATGGGGGGACACTGAACACTGAAGCTTTCTTT.

The chain links TRBV29-1 to TRBJ2-3, with a weak D call TRBD2 (6 bases). CDR1 and CDR2 (germline): SQVTM, ANQGSEA. CDR3 length: 13 amino acids. The germline V and J ends were trimmed by 7 bases and 4 bases, with 15 bases remaining between them. In nucleotides, the CDR3 is TGCAGCGGCGGGGAAATGGGATCAGATACGCAGTATTTT. Translated, it gives CSGGEMGSDTQYF.

This sequence joins TRBV11-2 and TRBJ2-7, with D maybe TRBD2 (5 bases). Germline CDR1 and CDR2: SGHAT and FQNNGV. CDR3 length equals 13 residues. Trimming stripped 5 bases from V and 6 bases from J, with 14 bases between. CDR3 DNA: TGTGCCAGCAGCCCTAGCCCTCCCGTCGAGCAGTACTTC. This sequence encodes CASSPSPPVEQYF.

The chain links TRBV11-2 to TRBJ1-6, with D unresolved. The CDR3 loop spans 14 amino acids. Germline V lookup: CDR1 SGHAT, CDR2 FQNNGV. V lost 4 bases to trimming and J lost 6 bases, with 10 bases between them. CDR3 sequence reads: CASSSRTANSPLHF. The CDR3 DNA is TGTGCCAGCAGCTCACGGACTGCTAATTCACCCCTCCACTTT.

The CDR3 coding sequence is TGTGCCAGCAGTTACTCCGGCGGGGGGCTCATAAATGAGCAGTTCTTC. Amino acids: CASSYSGGGLINEQFF. The V and J genes are TRBV6-5 and TRBJ2-1; TRBD2 agrees at 8 bases. Losses at the gene ends were 0 bases for V and 7 bases for J; bases not matched to a gene: 8. Germline-derived CDR1 and CDR2 are MNHEY and SVGAGI. This CDR3 is built from 16 residues.